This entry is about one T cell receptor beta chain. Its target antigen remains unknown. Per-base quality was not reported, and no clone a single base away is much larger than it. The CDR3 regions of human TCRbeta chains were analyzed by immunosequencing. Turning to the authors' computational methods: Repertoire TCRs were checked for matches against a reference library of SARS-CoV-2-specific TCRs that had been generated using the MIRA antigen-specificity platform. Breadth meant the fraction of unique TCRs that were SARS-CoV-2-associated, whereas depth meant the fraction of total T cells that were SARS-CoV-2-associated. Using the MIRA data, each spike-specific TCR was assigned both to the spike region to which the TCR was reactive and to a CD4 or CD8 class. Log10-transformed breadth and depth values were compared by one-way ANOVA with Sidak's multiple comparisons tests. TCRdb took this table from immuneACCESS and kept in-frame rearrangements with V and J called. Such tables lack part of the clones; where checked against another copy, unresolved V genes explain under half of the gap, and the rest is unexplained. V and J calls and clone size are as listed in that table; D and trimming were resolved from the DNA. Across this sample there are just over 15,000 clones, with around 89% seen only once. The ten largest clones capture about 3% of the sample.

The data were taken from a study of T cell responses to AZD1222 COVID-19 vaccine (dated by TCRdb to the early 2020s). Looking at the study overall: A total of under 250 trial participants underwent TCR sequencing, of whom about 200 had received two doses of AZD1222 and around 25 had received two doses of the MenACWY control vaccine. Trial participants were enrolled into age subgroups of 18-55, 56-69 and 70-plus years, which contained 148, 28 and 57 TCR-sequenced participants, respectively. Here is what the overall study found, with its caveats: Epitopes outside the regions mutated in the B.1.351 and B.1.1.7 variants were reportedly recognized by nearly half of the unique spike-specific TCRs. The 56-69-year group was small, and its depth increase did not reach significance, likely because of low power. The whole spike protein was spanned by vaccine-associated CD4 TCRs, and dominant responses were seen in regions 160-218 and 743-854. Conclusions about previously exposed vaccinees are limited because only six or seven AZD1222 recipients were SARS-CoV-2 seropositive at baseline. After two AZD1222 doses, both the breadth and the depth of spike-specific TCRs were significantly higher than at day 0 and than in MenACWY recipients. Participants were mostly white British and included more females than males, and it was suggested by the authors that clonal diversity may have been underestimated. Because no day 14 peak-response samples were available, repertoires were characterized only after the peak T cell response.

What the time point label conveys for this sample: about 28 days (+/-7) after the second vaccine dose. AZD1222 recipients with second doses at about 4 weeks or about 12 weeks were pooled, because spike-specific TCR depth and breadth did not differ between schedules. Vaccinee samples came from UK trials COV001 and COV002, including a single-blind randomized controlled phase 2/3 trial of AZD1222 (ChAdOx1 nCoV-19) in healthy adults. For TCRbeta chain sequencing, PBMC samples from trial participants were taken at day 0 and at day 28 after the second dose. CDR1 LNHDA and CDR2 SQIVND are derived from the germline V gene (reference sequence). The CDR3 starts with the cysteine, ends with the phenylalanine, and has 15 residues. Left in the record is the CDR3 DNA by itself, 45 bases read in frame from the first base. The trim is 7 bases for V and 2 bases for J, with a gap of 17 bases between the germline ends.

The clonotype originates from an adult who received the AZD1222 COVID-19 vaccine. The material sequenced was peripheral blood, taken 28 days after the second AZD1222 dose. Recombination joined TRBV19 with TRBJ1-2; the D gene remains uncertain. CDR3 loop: CASIENTDHNYGYTF. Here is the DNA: TGTGCCAGTATAGAAAATACAGACCACAACTATGGCTACACCTTC.